Described below is a single T cell receptor beta chain sequence and its context. Its antigen is unidentified. The data were taken from a study of shared clonotypes between healthy human individuals. In the study overall: Per-donor plates numbered three CD4 naive, three CD4 memory, two CD8 naive and one CD8 memory.

The table came from immunoSEQ multiplex PCR; TCRdb's copy has only in-frame clones and leaves some out. Of about 2.4 million clones listed, 90% to 95% are singletons. Findings and limits, study-wide: Limitation of the genetic and exposure-history diversity represented came from the few donors. Only blood was sampled, and tissue TCR repertoires likely differ from blood ones.

The germline gives CDR1 MNHEY, CDR2 SMNVEV (reference sequence). The CDR3 contains 13 residues. Trimming cost V 2 bases and J 6 bases, with 11 bases left between them. The chain uses TRBV27 and TRBJ2-7; D unclear. Sequences were obtained from naive CD4+ T cells from PBMCs. The subset denotes: CD45RA+ positively selected. This sequence was found in a man aged 18 to 35 in good health. Some clones in this sample may be carry-over from other donors' samples. In DNA, the CDR3 is TGTGCCAGCAGTTTACTAGGTCCAACCGAGCAGTACTTC. Translating it yields CASSLLGPTEQYF.